Shown below are 28 T cell receptor beta chains from a single sample sequenced in a study of CD8 T cells in ankylosing spondylitis. Which antigens these TCRs recognize remains unknown. Each CDR3 protein is one row after TCRdb ran MiXCR on the 5' RACE reads. The sample shows more than 650,000 distinct CDR3 sequences, over 9.5% of them seen only once. Study findings and constraints: Characteristic of ankylosing spondylitis blood, it appeared, was a TCR beta motif comprising roughly eight highly homologous variants.

The sequencing input was blood, either unsorted or a sorted T cell fraction (not recorded which). The source is a male donor with ankylosing spondylitis.

This clonotype was detected only a few times. The chain carries TRBV4-2 and TRBJ2-7; possible D gene TRBD1, 5 bases. Germline lookup yields CDR1 LGHNA and CDR2 YNFKEQ. There are 15 residues in the CDR3. V dropped 0 bases and J dropped 6 bases, with 15 bases sitting between them. The CDR3 protein is CASSQDQGQASEQYF. As DNA, the CDR3 is TGTGCCAGCAGCCAAGATCAGGGCCAGGCGTCCGAGCAGTACTTC.

This clonotype was detected ten times or more. The CDR3 sequence is CSASLLSTDTQYF. CDR3 in DNA: TGCAGTGCTAGTCTCTTGAGCACAGATACGCAGTATTTT. The chain joins TRBV20-1 to TRBJ2-3, with no clear D. Trimming took 3 bases from V and 0 from J, leaving 7 bases between them. Germline V gene lookup returns CDR1 DFQATT and CDR2 SNEGSKA (reference sequence). This CDR3 has 13 amino acids.

The V and J genes are TRBV10-3 and TRBJ1-1, with D possibly matching TRBD1 (6 bases). Deletions cut 8 bases from V and 1 base from J, with 14 bases between. Germline V gives CDR1 ENHRY, CDR2 SYGVKD. This CDR3 is built from 14 residues. The CDR3 region is CAIGEAGANTEAFF. The CDR3 DNA reads TGTGCCATCGGGGAAGCAGGGGCGAACACTGAAGCTTTCTTT.

This clonotype was seen only a few times. The rearrangement joins TRBV19 to TRBJ2-2; perhaps TRBD2 as D (5 bases). Germline assignment: CDR1 LNHDA and CDR2 SQIVND (reference sequence). The CDR3 consists of 14 residues. Trimming took off 3 bases at V and 5 bases at J, with 10 bases between the two ends. DNA for the CDR3: TGTGCCAGTAGTATCTCAGGAGGAACCGGGGAGCTGTTTTTT. This encodes CASSISGGTGELFF.

The chain uses TRBV9 and TRBJ2-3; 11 bases agree with TRBD2. CDR3 length: 16 residues. Unmatched junction bases numbered 8, after V lost 4 bases and J lost 4 bases. From germline, CDR1 is SGDLS and CDR2 YYNGEE. The CDR3 region is CASSTLLAGDSDTQYF. The CDR3 coding sequence is TGTGCCAGCAGCACTCTACTAGCGGGGGATTCAGATACGCAGTATTTT.

Only a few counts were recorded for this clonotype. The chain employs TRBV20-1 and TRBJ1-2; D is possibly TRBD1 (6 bases). The CDR3 is 13 residues long. Trimming pared 6 bases from V and 7 bases from J, leaving 18 bases between. Germline CDR1 reads DFQATT; CDR2 reads SNEGSKA (reference sequence). CDR3 in amino acids: CSAFDNGGVGYTF. CDR3 sequence (DNA): TGCAGTGCCTTCGACAACGGGGGCGTTGGCTACACCTTC.

This clonotype was seen a few times. The chain joins TRBV6-5 to TRBJ2-7, with 9 nucleotides matching TRBD2. CDR3 length: 16 amino acids. V dropped 0 bases and J dropped 3; count of bases not matched to a gene: 6. Germline V CDR1 and CDR2: MNHEY, SVGAGI. CDR3 sequence reads: CASSYSFGTSSYEQYF. The CDR3 region has the DNA TGTGCCAGCAGTTACTCGTTTGGGACTAGCAGCTACGAGCAGTACTTC.

The table lists this clonotype with many counts. CDR3 residues: CAISERTGGESPLHF. The CDR3 region has the DNA TGTGCCATCAGTGAGCGGACAGGGGGCGAATCACCCCTCCACTTT. The chain uses TRBV10-3 and TRBJ1-6, with 11 bases matching TRBD1. The length of the CDR3 is 15 residues. CDR1 and CDR2 (germline): ENHRY, SYGVKD. With V trimmed by 2 bases and J by 10 bases, 4 bases remained unmatched.

This clonotype was seen more than once but under ten times. This chain uses TRBV7-9 with TRBJ1-2; 9 bases map to TRBD1. The germline CDR1 and CDR2 sequences are SEHNR and FQNEAQ (reference sequence). Unmatched junction bases numbered 5, after V lost 5 bases and J lost 4 bases. The CDR3 is made up of 14 amino acids. CDR3 sequence (DNA): TGTGCCAGCAGCCAGTGGACAGGGGCCTATGGCTACACCTTC. Its protein product is CASSQWTGAYGYTF.

The V gene is TRBV9, the J gene TRBJ1-6; no clear D gene. The V end lost 0 bases, the J end lost 8 bases, and 6 bases lay between the germline ends. Germline CDR1 and CDR2: SGDLS and YYNGEE. The CDR3 spans 13 residues. CDR3 residues: CASSVVVDSPLHF. The DNA of the CDR3 is TGTGCCAGCAGCGTAGTCGTCGATTCACCCCTCCACTTT.

This clonotype was picked up many times. The chain combines TRBV29-1 with TRBJ2-7; 8 bases align to TRBD1. With 8 bases clipped from V and 7 bases from J, the junction kept 7 bases outside the gene matches. This CDR3 is 11 amino acids long. The V gene's germline CDR1 is SQVTM and CDR2 ANQGSEA. The CDR3 loop reads CSTWTGREQYF. The DNA of the CDR3 is TGCAGCACTTGGACAGGGAGGGAGCAGTACTTC.

The chain combines TRBV2 with TRBJ2-5; TRBD1 or TRBD2 may be the D gene (5 bases each). Germline-derived CDR1 and CDR2 are SNHLY and FYNNEI. V was cut by 7 bases and J by 5 bases, with 11 bases left in between. This CDR3 spans 12 amino acids. The CDR3 protein is CASTRGWETQYF. The CDR3 DNA reads as TGTGCCAGCACGAGGGGCTGGGAGACCCAGTACTTC.

V gene TRBV7-9 combines with J gene TRBJ2-3; TRBD1 might be the D (6 bases). Trimming took off 5 bases at V and 0 bases at J, with 12 bases between the two ends. This CDR3 spans 15 amino acids. Germline V gene lookup returns CDR1 SEHNR and CDR2 FQNEAQ (reference sequence). This chain's CDR3 is CASSGQRPSTDTQYF. Here the CDR3 DNA reads TGTGCCAGCAGCGGACAGAGACCTAGCACAGATACGCAGTATTTT.

This clonotype was observed a handful of times. The chain combines TRBV7-9 with TRBJ2-3, with D hard to call. The germline gives CDR1 SEHNR, CDR2 FQNEAQ (reference sequence). V shed 3 bases and J shed 6 bases, with 10 bases lying between them. This CDR3 spans 13 amino acids. In DNA, the CDR3 is TGTGCCAGCAGCTTGAGACCATCGGATACGCAGTATTTT. The encoded protein is CASSLRPSDTQYF.

This clonotype has a handful of counts. The chain joins TRBV6-1 to TRBJ1-5, with D perhaps TRBD1 (5 bases). Trimming pared 3 bases from V and 0 bases from J, leaving 6 bases between. Germline-derived CDR1 and CDR2 are MNHNS and SASEGT. The CDR3 is 14 amino acids. CDR3 in amino acids: CASSDTGSNQPQHF. The CDR3 nucleotides read TGTGCCAGCAGTGATACAGGTAGCAATCAGCCCCAGCATTTT.

In its sample, this clonotype was seen a few times. The genes are TRBV7-9 and TRBJ2-6; D remains ambiguous. Germline loops: CDR1 SEHNR, CDR2 FQNEAQ (reference sequence). This CDR3 comprises 16 residues. V shed 5 bases and J shed 0 bases, with 11 bases lying between them. CDR3 nucleotides: TGTGCCAGCAGCCCTGGGCCGGGCTCTGGGGCCAACGTCCTGACTTTC. Its protein is CASSPGPGSGANVLTF.

This clonotype was counted between two and nine times. The chain combines TRBV4-1 with TRBJ2-1; D ambiguous. V shed 10 bases and J shed 3 bases, with 16 bases lying between them. Germline CDR1 MGHRA, CDR2 YSYEKL. The CDR3 is 14 residues long. The CDR3 region is CATCREPYYNEQFF. CDR3 nucleotide sequence: TGCGCCACCTGTCGCGAGCCCTACTACAATGAGCAGTTCTTC.

In this sample, this clonotype turned up a few times. The chain combines TRBV29-1 with TRBJ2-1; D is unresolved. The germline V gene encodes CDR1 SQVTM and CDR2 ANQGSEA. This CDR3 region has 12 residues. Trimming removed 4 bases from V and 0 bases from J, with 4 bases in between. This CDR3 reads CSVGSSYNEQFF. As DNA, the CDR3 is TGCAGCGTTGGGTCCTCCTACAATGAGCAGTTCTTC.

This rearrangement joins TRBV12-3 or TRBV12-4 to TRBJ1-2; tentative D call: TRBD1 (5 bases). Trimming took 5 bases from V and 0 from J, leaving 16 bases between them. The CDR3 length is 16 residues. In DNA, the CDR3 is TGTGCCAGCAGTCGCAGGGACCCGATCACTAACTATGGCTACACCTTC. Translating it yields CASSRRDPITNYGYTF.

This clonotype was counted between two and nine times. V gene TRBV27 combines with J gene TRBJ1-6; D possibly corresponds to TRBD1 (6 bases). V was clipped by 0 bases and J by 6 bases, with 12 bases between them. Per germline, CDR1 MNHEY and CDR2 SMNVEV (reference sequence). The CDR3 extends over 16 amino acids. CDR3 residues: CASSLSRGGGNSPLHF. CDR3 coding DNA: TGTGCCAGCAGTTTATCGCGAGGGGGTGGTAATTCACCCCTCCACTTT.

The sample holds a few counts of this clonotype. The chain recombines TRBV4-3 with TRBJ2-1, with TRBD2 matching over 7 bases. The V gene end was trimmed by 6 bases and the J gene end by 7 bases; junction bases not matched to a gene: 18. Germline V gives CDR1 LGHNA, CDR2 YSLEER. CDR3 length: 17 amino acids. This CDR3 is CASSRSPLAGALNEQFF. CDR3 DNA: TGCGCCAGCAGTCGATCCCCCCTCGCGGGAGCATTAAATGAGCAGTTCTTC.

The sample holds a few counts of this clonotype. The chain carries TRBV10-3 and TRBJ1-1; possibly TRBD1 for D (5 bases). CDR3 length equals 15 residues. Germline CDR1 reads ENHRY; CDR2 reads SYGVKD. The V gene lost 5 bases and the J gene lost 1 base, with 14 bases spanning the gap. The CDR3 DNA reads as TGTGCCATCAGTCCGGCGGGGGGGACGAACACTGAAGCTTTCTTT. This sequence encodes CAISPAGGTNTEAFF.

In its sample, this clonotype was seen a few times. The chain is built from TRBV20-1 and TRBJ2-7; D is undetermined. The CDR3 spans 14 residues. Per the germline V gene, CDR1 is DFQATT and CDR2 is SNEGSKA (reference sequence). V gave up 3 bases and J gave up 0 bases, with 12 bases separating them. This CDR3 is CSARLRPISYEQYF. In DNA form, the CDR3 reads TGCAGTGCTAGGCTCCGACCCATCTCCTACGAGCAGTACTTC.

This clonotype was found a few times. The chain is built from TRBV2 and TRBJ2-3; no reliable D call. This CDR3 region has 13 residues. The V end was cut by 6 bases, the J end by 2 bases, with 9 bases between. The germline V gene has CDR1 SNHLY and CDR2 FYNNEI. DNA for the CDR3: TGTGCCAGCAGCGTTGAAAACACAGATACGCAGTATTTT. Residues: CASSVENTDTQYF. The full variable domain, completed using reference TRBV2 and TRBJ2-3, is EPEVTQTPSHQVTQMGQEVILRCVPISNHLYFYWYRQILGQKVEFLVSFYNNEISEKSEIFDDQFSVERPDGSNFTLKIRSTKLEDSAMYFCASSVENTDTQYFGPGTRLTVL.

This clonotype occurred a few times. This chain links TRBV28 with TRBJ2-7, with D uncertain. There are 12 residues in the CDR3. Germline V gene lookup returns CDR1 MDHEN and CDR2 SYDVKM. The germline V and J ends were trimmed by 6 bases and 6 bases, with 12 bases remaining between them. The CDR3 sequence is CASSQVKLEQYF. CDR3 sequence (DNA): TGTGCCAGCAGCCAGGTAAAGCTCGAGCAGTACTTC.

V is TRBV12-3 or TRBV12-4 and J is TRBJ1-3; 11 bases map to TRBD1. There are 15 residues in the CDR3. J lost 3 bases, V lost 5 bases, and 3 bases had no gene match. CDR3 DNA sequence: TGTGCCAGCAGTGCGGACAGGGGGCTTGGAAACACCATATATTTT. This gives the protein CASSADRGLGNTIYF.

This clonotype was recorded many times. This sequence joins TRBV20-1 and TRBJ2-3, with 9 bases fitting TRBD2. The CDR3 is made up of 15 amino acids. The V gene's germline CDR1 is DFQATT and CDR2 SNEGSKA (reference sequence). In nucleotides, the CDR3 is TGCAGCGTCCCCCCGGCGGGAGGGTGGGCAGATACGCAGTATTTT. Encoded protein: CSVPPAGGWADTQYF.

V usage is TRBV9 and J usage is TRBJ1-1; 11 bases align to TRBD1. The CDR3 sequence is 14 residues long. V trimming: 2 bases; J trimming: 6 bases; junction bases outside the gene matches: 3. CDR1 SGDLS and CDR2 YYNGEE come from the germline V gene. The CDR3 loop is CASSVGTGGSEAFF. DNA of the CDR3: TGTGCCAGCAGCGTCGGGACAGGGGGTTCTGAAGCTTTCTTT.